The clone carrying this T cell receptor (beta chain) was observed once. Its antigen remains unidentified. The CDR3 runs to 20 residues. Germline CDR1 is SGHAT and CDR2 is FQNNGV. With 0 bases removed from V and 4 bases from J, the gap between germline ends came to 24 bases. These data come from a study of OX40 agonist ivuxolimab in advanced cancers. Clones were read by immunoSEQ multiplex PCR, and TCRdb kept only the in-frame ones, dropping some. The sample shows approximately 30,000 clones, approximately 92% of them seen only once. Study-level findings and limits: Mean expanded clone counts were higher in CD8+ than CD4+ T cells.

This receptor was obtained from an adult with an advanced solid tumor such as melanoma, head and neck, liver or kidney cancer. The sequencing here drew on CD4+ or CD8+ T cells sorted from blood, taken in a trial of the OX40 agonist ivuxolimab. This chain uses TRBV11-2 with TRBJ2-2; D may be TRBD1 or TRBD2 (5 bases each). DNA for the CDR3: TGTGCCAGCAGCTTAGAACCCGGGGCAACTCTTTTAGGGAGCACCGGGGAGCTGTTTTTT. It specifies CASSLEPGATLLGSTGELFF. The full variable domain, in which reference TRBV11-2 and TRBJ2-2 provide the parts outside the CDR3, is EAGVAQSPRYKIIEKRQSVAFWCNPISGHATLYWYQQILGQGPKLLIQFQNNGVVDDSQLPKDRFSAERLKGVDSTLKIQPAKLEDSAVYLCASSLEPGATLLGSTGELFFGEGSRLTVL.